The 26 T cell receptor beta chains reported below all come from one sample, sequenced in a study of tumor-infiltrating lymphocytes in primary liver carcinoma. Synthesis of TCR beta cDNA was carried out from 500 ng total RNA with a constant-region primer. Libraries covering TCR beta were generated through three nested multiplex PCR rounds (using a slightly modified ARM-PCR). TRBV1-TRBV30 forward primers paired with a C-beta reverse primer drove the first two PCR rounds, ten to eleven cycles each. One entry per CDR3 protein, called by TCRdb with MiXCR from the multiplex PCR reads. The repertoire holds approximately 45,000 distinct CDR3 sequences, with around 70% as singletons. For each extraction, RNA and DNA were obtained together from around 18-30 mg of unsorted bulk tissue. Sequencing was done on a sample of liver tumor tissue from sampling region 2. Sample subset: tumor region T2, inferior pole. These receptors originate from a man in his forties with primary liver carcinoma and hepatitis B virus infection.

Turning to this clonotype: One junction end does not reproduce the germline sequence, and a read error may be involved. This chain connects TRBV29-1 to TRBJ2-5; D might be TRBD2 (5 bases). Germline CDR1 and CDR2: SQVTM and ANQGSEA. The CDR3 contains 15 residues. Here the CDR3 DNA reads TGCAGCATTGAGTCCGCGGCGGGTAGATCGGAGACTCAGTACTTC. Translated: CSIESAAGRSETQYF.

For this clonotype: A much bigger clone sits one base away, suggesting this may be a read error. The chain combines TRBV18 with TRBJ2-3, with unresolved D. Germline lookup yields CDR1 KGHSH and CDR2 LQKENI. The length of the CDR3 is 14 residues. The CDR3 DNA reads as TGTGCCAGCTTACCACTCCAGAGCACAGATACGCAGTATTTT. The encoded protein is CASLPLQSTDTQYF.

The V gene is TRBV24-1, the J gene TRBJ2-1; D may match TRBD1 or TRBD2 (5 bases each). This CDR3 is 18 amino acids long. Per germline, CDR1 KGHDR and CDR2 SFDVKD. The V end was cut by 3 bases, the J end by 6 bases, with 23 bases between. The CDR3 region is CATSDHQGTSGRFNEQFF. DNA of the CDR3: TGTGCCACCAGTGATCACCAGGGAACTAGTGGGAGATTCAATGAGCAGTTCTTC.

This clonotype was recorded a few times. The V and J genes are TRBV2 and TRBJ2-7; 9 bases agree with TRBD1. The length of the CDR3 is 14 residues. V shed 6 bases and J 1 base; nucleotides not matched to a gene: 4. Germline CDR1 and CDR2: SNHLY and FYNNEI. CDR3 DNA: TGTGCCAGCAGGGAGACAGGGGGATCCTACGAGCAGTACTTC. Its protein product is CASRETGGSYEQYF.

With regard to this clonotype: The junction does not match germline at one end; this may be a read error. The rearrangement links TRBV29-1 to TRBJ2-7, with 7 bases matching TRBD1. CDR1 is SQVTM and CDR2 is ANQGSEA in the germline V gene. The CDR3 spans 12 residues. The CDR3 coding sequence is TGCCGCGTAGGGGACAGAGGCTACGAGCAGTGCTTC. Residues: CRVGDRGYEQCF.

On this clonotype: This may come from a read error, since a much larger clone is one base off. The V and J genes are TRBV2 and TRBJ2-7, with D perhaps being TRBD1 or TRBD2 (10 bases each). The CDR3 covers 14 residues. Germline V lookup: CDR1 SNHLY, CDR2 FYNNEI. CDR3 DNA sequence: TGTGTCAGCGGGAGGGACAGGGGAGACTACGAGCAGTACTTC. This encodes CVSGRDRGDYEQYF.

The gene calls are TRBV4-2 and TRBJ2-3; D is unresolved. V dropped 1 base and J dropped 5 bases, with 13 bases sitting between them. Germline assignment: CDR1 LGHNA and CDR2 YNFKEQ. The CDR3 spans 15 residues. CDR3 sequence reads: CASSQGLDGGDTQYF. For the CDR3, the DNA is TGTGCCAGCAGCCAAGGTTTAGATGGTGGAGATACGCAGTATTTT.

This sequence joins TRBV19 and TRBJ1-2; a possible D gene is TRBD1 (6 bases). This CDR3 contains 13 residues. The V and J ends lost 5 bases and 8 bases respectively, with 15 bases between them. Germline V gives CDR1 LNHDA, CDR2 SQIVND (reference sequence). CDR3 DNA sequence: TGTGCCAGTAGTCCCCCAGACAGGCGGGGCTACACCTTC. Translating gives CASSPPDRRGYTF.

The V and J genes are TRBV19 and TRBJ2-6; TRBD2 might be the D (5 bases). Per the germline V gene, CDR1 is LNHDA and CDR2 is SQIVND (reference sequence). The CDR3 contains 14 residues. Trimming pared 6 bases from V and 4 bases from J, leaving 10 bases between. Here the CDR3 DNA reads TGTGCCAGTAGCCATCCGGGAGGGGCCAACGTCCTGACTTTC. It yields the protein CASSHPGGANVLTF.

Comment on this clonotype: The junction departs from the called germline gene at one end, perhaps through a read error. This chain links TRBV11-2 with TRBJ2-3; possibly TRBD2 for D (6 bases). The CDR3 is 17 residues long. Germline values: CDR1 SGHAT, CDR2 FQNNGV. The CDR3 bases are TGTACCAGCAGCTTAGATCCGGGGGAGACTAACACAGATGCGCAGTATTTT. This translates into CTSSLDPGETNTDAQYF.

In regard to this clonotype: The junction shows a germline mismatch at one end, possibly a read error. V is TRBV29-1 and J is TRBJ2-1, with 8 bases lining up with TRBD2. The CDR3 is 15 residues long. In germline, CDR1 is SQVTM, CDR2 ANQGSEA. CDR3 protein: CSVGPTGGFYDEQFF. The CDR3 bases are TGCAGCGTTGGACCAACGGGAGGGTTCTACGATGAGCAGTTCTTC.

The chain combines TRBV7-2 with TRBJ2-1; maybe TRBD2 (6 bases). V lost 0 bases and J 6 bases, leaving 9 bases between the germline ends. This CDR3 is built from 14 residues. The germline V gene has CDR1 SGHTA and CDR2 FQGNSA. CDR3 coding DNA: TGTGCCAGCAGCTTAGCAGCGGGTTCCAATGAGCAGTTCTTC. As protein: CASSLAAGSNEQFF. The entire variable domain, with the rest obtained from reference TRBV7-2 and TRBJ2-1, is as follows: GAGVSQSPSNKVTEKGKDVELRCDPISGHTALYWYRQSLGQGLEFLIYFQGNSAPDKSGLPSDRFSAERTGGSVSTLTIQRTQQEDSAVYLCASSLAAGSNEQFFGPGTRLTVL.

As regards this clonotype: This CDR3 is missing its conserved last phenylalanine or tryptophan, likely due to a read error. The V gene is TRBV6-2 or TRBV6-3, the J gene TRBJ2-7, with D uncertain. The CDR3 covers 13 residues. In germline, CDR1 is MNHEY, CDR2 SVGEGT. V shed 2 bases and J shed 6 bases, with 11 bases lying between them. The DNA for the CDR3 is TGTGCCAGCAGTTACGAGGTACTCTGCGAGCAGTACTGC. Amino acid sequence: CASSYEVLCEQYC.

As concerns this clonotype: The germline gene is not matched at one end of the junction; a read error may be the cause. The chain is built from TRBV6-1 and TRBJ2-1; D possibly matches TRBD1 or TRBD2 (5 bases each). This CDR3 contains 15 residues. CDR1 is MNHNS, CDR2 SASEGT, per germline. The CDR3 here is CASTMGDSSYNEQFF. CDR3 bases: TGTGCCAGCACTATGGGGGATAGCTCCTACAATGAGCAGTTTTTC.

The genes are TRBV7-9 and TRBJ2-7, with unresolved D. The CDR3 length is 12 residues. Germline CDR1 and CDR2: SEHNR and FQNEAQ (reference sequence). Trimming left V 5 bases short and J 4 bases short, with 9 bases between. Here the CDR3 DNA reads TGTGCCAGCAGCCTCGATGATTACGAGCAGTACTTC. Its protein product is CASSLDDYEQYF.

The chain is built from TRBV5-1 and TRBJ1-1; 11 bases are shared with TRBD1. Unmatched junction bases numbered 9, after V lost 6 bases and J lost 5 bases. Germline V lookup: CDR1 SGHRS, CDR2 YFSETQ. The CDR3 sequence is 15 residues long. CDR3: CASINSGTGGTEAFF. In DNA, the CDR3 is TGCGCCAGCATCAACTCCGGGACAGGGGGGACTGAAGCTTTCTTT.

In regard to this clonotype: The conserved phenylalanine or tryptophan normally closing the CDR3 is absent here, so this likely arose from a read error. The chain employs TRBV24-1 and TRBJ2-2; D is perhaps TRBD1 or TRBD2 (5 bases each). CDR3 length equals 15 residues. The germline CDR1 and CDR2 sequences are KGHDR and SFDVKD. CDR3 in DNA: TGTGCCATCAGTCCTATAGGGACGAACACCGGGGACCTGTTTTCT. Residues: CAISPIGTNTGDLFS.

With regard to this clonotype: Relative to the germline gene, one junction end is altered; a read error may explain this. The CDR3 DNA follows: TGTGCCAGTAGCCAGGCAGACACTGAGGCTTTCTTT. It specifies CASSQADTEAFF. The chain carries TRBV6-6 and TRBJ1-1, with D unclear. CDR1 is MNHNY and CDR2 is SVGAGI in the germline V gene (reference sequence). The CDR3 has 12 amino acids.

The chain carries TRBV6-5 and TRBJ1-2, with D possibly matching TRBD1 (6 bases). The CDR3 contains 15 residues. V was trimmed by 5 bases and J by 12 bases, leaving 25 bases between them. Germline-derived CDR1 and CDR2 are MNHEY and SVGAGI. The DNA of the CDR3 is TGTGCCAGCAGTGAAGTTGGGGGACAAGGTAGTGGTCACACCTTC. This encodes CASSEVGGQGSGHTF.

As regards this clonotype: At one end, the junction sequence differs from germline, possibly due to a read error. The rearrangement joins TRBV6-1 to TRBJ2-6; 7 nucleotides line up with TRBD1. This CDR3 comprises 16 residues. Germline V gene lookup returns CDR1 MNHNS and CDR2 SASEGT. CDR3 amino acids: CASTEQGLPGANILTF. The CDR3 DNA reads TGTGCCAGCACCGAACAGGGGTTACCTGGGGCCAACATCCTGACTTTC.

This clonotype was observed once. The rearrangement links TRBV27 to TRBJ2-7, with 8 bases matching TRBD1. Unmatched junction bases numbered 16, after V lost 6 bases and J lost 6 bases. CDR1 MNHEY and CDR2 SMNVEV come from the germline V gene (reference sequence). This CDR3 spans 16 amino acids. CDR3: CASRSPSVQGASEQYF. In DNA, the CDR3 is TGTGCCAGCAGAAGCCCCTCGGTGCAGGGGGCTAGCGAGCAGTACTTC.

Ten or more counts support this clonotype. One end of the junction does not line up with germline, which may come from a read error. The chain employs TRBV28 and TRBJ1-4; TRBD1 agrees at 12 bases. Germline values: CDR1 MDHEN, CDR2 SYDVKM. The CDR3 runs to 15 residues. The CDR3 bases are TGTGCCAGCAGTTTGGGACAGGGGGCCAATGGAAAACTGTTTTTT. Protein sequence: CASSLGQGANGKLFF. Looking up the rest from reference TRBV28 and TRBJ1-4 gives the full variable domain: DVKVTQSSRYLVKRTGEKVFLECVQDMDHENMFWYRQDPGLGLRLIYFSYDVKMKEKGDIPEGYSVSREKKERFSLILESASTNQTSMYLCASSLGQGANGKLFFGSGTQLSVL.

This clonotype was counted between two and nine times. This chain joins TRBV6-2 or TRBV6-3 and TRBJ2-5, with a weak D call TRBD1 (5 bases). CDR1 MNHEY and CDR2 SVGEGT come from the germline V gene. Trimming left V 5 bases short and J 5 bases short, with 15 bases between. The CDR3 is 14 amino acids. CDR3 region: CASSLTGAQETQYF. CDR3 DNA sequence: TGTGCCAGCAGTCTTACAGGAGCCCAGGAGACCCAGTACTTC.

To note about this clonotype: At one of its ends the junction is not consistent with the germline gene, which may arise from a read error. V gene TRBV6-2 or TRBV6-3 combines with J gene TRBJ2-7; D gene unclear. Germline V CDR1 and CDR2: MNHEY, SVGEGT. The length of the CDR3 is 11 residues. CDR3 protein: CALNAGYEQYF. The DNA for the CDR3 is TGTGCCCTCAATGCCGGTTACGAGCAGTATTTC.

About this clonotype: Lacking the conserved final phenylalanine or tryptophan, this CDR3 likely reflects a read error. The rearrangement joins TRBV12-3 or TRBV12-4 to TRBJ1-1; D might be TRBD1 (5 bases). Trimming removed 8 bases from V and 1 base from J, with 14 bases in between. The CDR3 covers 14 residues. The CDR3 loop reads CASWSTGSNTEAFS. The CDR3 bases are TGTGCCAGCTGGAGTACAGGTTCGAACACTGAAGCTTTCTCT.

By share of the sample, this clonotype is medium-sized. This rearrangement joins TRBV30 to TRBJ2-7; D might be TRBD1 (5 bases). Trimming stripped 1 base from V and 2 bases from J, with 9 bases between. There are 13 residues in the CDR3. The V gene's germline CDR1 is GTSNPN and CDR2 SVGIG (reference sequence). CDR3 sequence: CAWSGGRAYEQYF. The CDR3 nucleotides read TGTGCCTGGAGTGGAGGCAGGGCCTACGAGCAGTACTTC.